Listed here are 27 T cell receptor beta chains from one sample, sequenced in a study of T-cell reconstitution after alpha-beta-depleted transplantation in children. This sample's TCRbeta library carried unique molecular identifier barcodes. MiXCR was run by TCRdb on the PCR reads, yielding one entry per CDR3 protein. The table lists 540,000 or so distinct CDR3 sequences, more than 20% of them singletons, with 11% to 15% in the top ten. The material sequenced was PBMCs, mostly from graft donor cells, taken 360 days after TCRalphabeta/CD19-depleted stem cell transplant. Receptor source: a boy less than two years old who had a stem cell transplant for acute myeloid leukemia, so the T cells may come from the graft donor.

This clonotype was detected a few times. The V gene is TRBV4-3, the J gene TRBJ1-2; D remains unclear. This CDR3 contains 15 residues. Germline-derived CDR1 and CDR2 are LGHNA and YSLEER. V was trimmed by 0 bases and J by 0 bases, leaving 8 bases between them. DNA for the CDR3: TGCGCCAGCAGCCAAGAAGAGGGAACTAACTATGGCTACACCTTC. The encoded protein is CASSQEEGTNYGYTF.

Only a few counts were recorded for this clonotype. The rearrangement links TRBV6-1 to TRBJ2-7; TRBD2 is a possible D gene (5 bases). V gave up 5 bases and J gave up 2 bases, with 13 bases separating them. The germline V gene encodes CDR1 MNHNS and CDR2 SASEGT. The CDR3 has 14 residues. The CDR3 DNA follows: TGTGCCAGCAGTCCCGGGAAAAATCCCTACGAGCAGTACTTC. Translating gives CASSPGKNPYEQYF.

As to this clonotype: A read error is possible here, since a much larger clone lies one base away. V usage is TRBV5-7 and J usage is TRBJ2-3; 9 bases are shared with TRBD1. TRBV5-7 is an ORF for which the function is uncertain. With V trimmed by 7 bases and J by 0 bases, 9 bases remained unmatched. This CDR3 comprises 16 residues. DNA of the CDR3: TGTGCCAGCGGCTCCCGGGACAGGGTCAGCACAGATACGCAGTATTTT. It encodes CASGSRDRVSTDTQYF.

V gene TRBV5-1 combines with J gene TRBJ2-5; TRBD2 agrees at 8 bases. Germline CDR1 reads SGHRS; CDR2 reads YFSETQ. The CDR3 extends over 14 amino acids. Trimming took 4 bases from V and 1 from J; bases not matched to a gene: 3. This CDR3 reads CASSVGLGQETQYF. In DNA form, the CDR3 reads TGCGCCAGCAGCGTGGGACTAGGCCAAGAGACCCAGTACTTC.

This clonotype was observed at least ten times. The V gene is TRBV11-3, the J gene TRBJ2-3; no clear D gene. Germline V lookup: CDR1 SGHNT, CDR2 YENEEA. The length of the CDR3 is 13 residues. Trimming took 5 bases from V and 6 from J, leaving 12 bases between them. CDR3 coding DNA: TGTGCCAGCAGCGCCTGGACGCCCGATACGCAGTATTTT. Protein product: CASSAWTPDTQYF.

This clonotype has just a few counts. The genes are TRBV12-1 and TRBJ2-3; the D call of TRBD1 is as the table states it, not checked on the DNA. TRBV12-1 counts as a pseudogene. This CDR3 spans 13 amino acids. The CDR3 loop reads CAIHRTSTDTQYF. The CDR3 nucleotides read TGTGCCATCCACAGGACCAGCACAGATACGCAGTATTTT.

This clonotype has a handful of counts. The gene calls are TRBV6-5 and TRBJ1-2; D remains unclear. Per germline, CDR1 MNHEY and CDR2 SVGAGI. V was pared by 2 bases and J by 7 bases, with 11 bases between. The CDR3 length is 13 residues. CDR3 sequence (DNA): TGTGCCAGCAGTTACAAGGGAGTTGGTGGCTACACCTTC. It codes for CASSYKGVGGYTF.

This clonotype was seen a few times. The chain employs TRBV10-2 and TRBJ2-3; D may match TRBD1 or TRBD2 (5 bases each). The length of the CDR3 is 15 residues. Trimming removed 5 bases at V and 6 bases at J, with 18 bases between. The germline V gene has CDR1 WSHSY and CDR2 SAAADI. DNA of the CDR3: TGCGCCAGCAGTCCAGGGAGAGAGGTGACGGATACGCAGTATTTT. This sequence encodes CASSPGREVTDTQYF.

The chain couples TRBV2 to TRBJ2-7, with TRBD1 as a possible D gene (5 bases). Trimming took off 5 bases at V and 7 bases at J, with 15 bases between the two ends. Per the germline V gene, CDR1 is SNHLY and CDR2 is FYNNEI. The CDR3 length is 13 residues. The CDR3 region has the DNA TGTGCCAGCAGTCAACCAGGGTCGCATGAGCAGTACGTC. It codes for CASSQPGSHEQYV.

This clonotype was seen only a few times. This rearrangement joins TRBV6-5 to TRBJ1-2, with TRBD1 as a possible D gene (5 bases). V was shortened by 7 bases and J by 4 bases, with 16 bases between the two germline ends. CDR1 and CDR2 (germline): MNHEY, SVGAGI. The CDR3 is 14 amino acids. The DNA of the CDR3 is TGTGCCAGCACGAGGGGCGGGGGATCCTATGGCTACACCTTC. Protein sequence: CASTRGGGSYGYTF.

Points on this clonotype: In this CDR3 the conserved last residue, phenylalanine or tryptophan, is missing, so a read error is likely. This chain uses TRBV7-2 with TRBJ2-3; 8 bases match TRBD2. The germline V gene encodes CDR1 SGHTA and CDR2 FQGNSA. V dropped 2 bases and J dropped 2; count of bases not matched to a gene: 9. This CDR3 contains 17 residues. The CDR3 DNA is TGTGCCAGCAGCTTAATCAGCGGGGGACTCGACACAGATACGCAGTATTGT. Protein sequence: CASSLISGGLDTDTQYC.

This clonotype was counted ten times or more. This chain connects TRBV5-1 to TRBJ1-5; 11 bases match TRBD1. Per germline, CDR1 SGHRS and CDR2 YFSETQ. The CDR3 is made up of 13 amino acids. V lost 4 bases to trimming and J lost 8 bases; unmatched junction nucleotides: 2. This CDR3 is CASSGGQGEPQHF. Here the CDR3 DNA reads TGCGCCAGCAGCGGGGGACAGGGGGAGCCCCAGCATTTT.

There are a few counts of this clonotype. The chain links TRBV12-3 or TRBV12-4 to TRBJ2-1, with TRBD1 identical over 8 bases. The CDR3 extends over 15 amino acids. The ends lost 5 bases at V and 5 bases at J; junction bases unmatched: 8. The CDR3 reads CASSPHGTGHNEQFF. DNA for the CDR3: TGTGCCAGCAGTCCCCACGGGACAGGCCACAATGAGCAGTTCTTC.

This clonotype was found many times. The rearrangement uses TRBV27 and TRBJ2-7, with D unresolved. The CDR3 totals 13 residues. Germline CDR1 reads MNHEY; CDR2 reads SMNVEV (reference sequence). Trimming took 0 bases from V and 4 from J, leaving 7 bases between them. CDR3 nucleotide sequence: TGTGCCAGCAGTTTATCGGCGGATTACGAGCAGTACTTC. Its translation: CASSLSADYEQYF.

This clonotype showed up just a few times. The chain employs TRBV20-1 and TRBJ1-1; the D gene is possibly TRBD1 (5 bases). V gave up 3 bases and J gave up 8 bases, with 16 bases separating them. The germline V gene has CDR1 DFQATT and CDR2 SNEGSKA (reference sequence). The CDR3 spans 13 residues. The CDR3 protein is CSARRSRGGEAFF. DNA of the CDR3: TGCAGTGCTAGGAGGAGTAGGGGAGGGGAAGCTTTCTTT.

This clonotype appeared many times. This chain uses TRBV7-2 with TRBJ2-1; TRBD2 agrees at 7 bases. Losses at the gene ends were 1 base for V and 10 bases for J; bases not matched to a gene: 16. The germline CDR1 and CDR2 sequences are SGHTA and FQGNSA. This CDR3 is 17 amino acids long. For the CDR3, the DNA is TGTGCCAGCAGCTTAGGCCTGCTTGCGGGGGAACCCGGGGAGCAGTTCTTC. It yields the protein CASSLGLLAGEPGEQFF.

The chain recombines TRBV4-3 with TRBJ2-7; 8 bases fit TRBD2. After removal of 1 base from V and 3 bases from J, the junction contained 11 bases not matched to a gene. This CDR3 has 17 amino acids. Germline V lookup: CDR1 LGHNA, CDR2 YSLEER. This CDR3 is CASSQVSVRGGGYEQYF. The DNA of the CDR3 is TGCGCCAGCAGCCAAGTATCAGTCCGGGGGGGAGGCTACGAGCAGTACTTC.

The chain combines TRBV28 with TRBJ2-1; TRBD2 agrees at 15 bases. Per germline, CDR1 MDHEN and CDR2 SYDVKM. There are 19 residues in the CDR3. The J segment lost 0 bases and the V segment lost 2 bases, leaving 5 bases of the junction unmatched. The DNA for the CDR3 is TGTGCCAGCAGTTTACCTGGACTAGCGGGGGGGAGCTCCTACAATGAGCAGTTCTTC. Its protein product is CASSLPGLAGGSSYNEQFF. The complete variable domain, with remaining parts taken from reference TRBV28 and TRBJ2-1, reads DVKVTQSSRYLVKRTGEKVFLECVQDMDHENMFWYRQDPGLGLRLIYFSYDVKMKEKGDIPEGYSVSREKKERFSLILESASTNQTSMYLCASSLPGLAGGSSYNEQFFGPGTRLTVL.

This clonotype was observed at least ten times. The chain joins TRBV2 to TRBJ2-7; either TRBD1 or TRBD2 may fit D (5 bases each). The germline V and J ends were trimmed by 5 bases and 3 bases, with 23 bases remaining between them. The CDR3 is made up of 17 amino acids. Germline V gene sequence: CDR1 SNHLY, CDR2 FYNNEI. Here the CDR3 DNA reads TGTGCCAGCAGTAACGCGGCCCAGGGTTTTGGGGGCTACGAGCAGTACTTC. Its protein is CASSNAAQGFGGYEQYF.

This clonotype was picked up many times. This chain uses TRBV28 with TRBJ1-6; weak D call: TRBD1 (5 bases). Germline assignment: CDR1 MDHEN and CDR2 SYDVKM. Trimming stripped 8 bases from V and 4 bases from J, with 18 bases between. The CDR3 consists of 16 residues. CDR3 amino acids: CASYTGDERYNSPLHF. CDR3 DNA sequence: TGTGCCAGCTACACAGGTGACGAGCGTTATAATTCACCCCTCCACTTT.

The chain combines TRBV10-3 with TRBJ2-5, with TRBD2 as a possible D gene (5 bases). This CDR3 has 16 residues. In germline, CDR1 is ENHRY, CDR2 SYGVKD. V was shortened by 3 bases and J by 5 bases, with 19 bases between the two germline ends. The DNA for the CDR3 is TGTGCCATCAGTGACCCCGCACCGGGCCGAGGGGAGACCCAGTACTTC. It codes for CAISDPAPGRGETQYF.

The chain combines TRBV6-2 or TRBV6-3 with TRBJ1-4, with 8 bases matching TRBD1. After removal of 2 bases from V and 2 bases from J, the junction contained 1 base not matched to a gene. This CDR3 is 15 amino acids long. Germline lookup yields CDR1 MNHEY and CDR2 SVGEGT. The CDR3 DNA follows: TGTGCCAGCAGTTACGGGGACAGGACTAATGAAAAACTGTTTTTT. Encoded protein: CASSYGDRTNEKLFF.

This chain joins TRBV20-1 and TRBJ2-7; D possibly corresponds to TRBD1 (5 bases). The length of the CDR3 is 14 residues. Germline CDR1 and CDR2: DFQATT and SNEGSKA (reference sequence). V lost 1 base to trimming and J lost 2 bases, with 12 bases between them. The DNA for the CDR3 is TGCAGTGCTAGAGTCGGCAGGGCCCCCTACGAGCAGTACTTC. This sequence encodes CSARVGRAPYEQYF.

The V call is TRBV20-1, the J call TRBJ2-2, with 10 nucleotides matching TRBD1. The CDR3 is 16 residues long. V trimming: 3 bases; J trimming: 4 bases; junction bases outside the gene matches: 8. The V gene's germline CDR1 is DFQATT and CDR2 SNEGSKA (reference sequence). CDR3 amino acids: CSARATGGGLTGELFF. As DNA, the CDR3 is TGCAGTGCTAGGGCGACAGGGGGCGGGCTCACCGGGGAGCTGTTTTTT.

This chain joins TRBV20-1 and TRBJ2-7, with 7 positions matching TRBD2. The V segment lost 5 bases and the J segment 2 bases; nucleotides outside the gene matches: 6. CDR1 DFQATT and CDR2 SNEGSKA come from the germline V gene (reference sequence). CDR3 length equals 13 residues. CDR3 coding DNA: TGCAGTGCTTTAAGGGAGGGTGCCTACGAGCAGTACTTC. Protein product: CSALREGAYEQYF.

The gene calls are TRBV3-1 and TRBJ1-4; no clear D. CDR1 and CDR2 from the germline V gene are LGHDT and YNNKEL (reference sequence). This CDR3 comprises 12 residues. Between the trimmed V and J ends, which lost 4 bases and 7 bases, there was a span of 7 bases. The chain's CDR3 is CASSRTLEKLFF. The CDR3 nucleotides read TGTGCCAGCAGCCGGACCCTTGAAAAACTGTTTTTT.

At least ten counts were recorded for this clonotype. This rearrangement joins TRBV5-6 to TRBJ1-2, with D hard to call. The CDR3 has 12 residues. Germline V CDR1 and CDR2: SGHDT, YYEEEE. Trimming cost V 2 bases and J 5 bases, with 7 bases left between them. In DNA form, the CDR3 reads TGTGCCAGCAGCTTTCGCGAGTATGGCTACACCTTC. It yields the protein CASSFREYGYTF.